The clone carrying this T cell receptor (beta chain) occurred many times. Its antigen is as yet unknown. Clones were sequenced by immunoSEQ multiplex PCR, and TCRdb holds only the in-frame ones, with some missing. The repertoire holds 45,000 to 65,000 clones, with around 77% as singletons. Germline V gives CDR1 MNHEY, CDR2 SMNVEV (reference sequence). The germline V and J ends were trimmed by 7 bases and 7 bases, with 16 bases remaining between them. The CDR3 runs to 13 residues. The entry originates in a study of OX40 agonist ivuxolimab in advanced cancers. Study overall: Ivuxolimab, an antibody acting as an agonist of OX40 (CD134), was used to treat patients.

Study-level findings and limits: CD4+ T cells averaged fewer expanded clones than CD8+ T cells. The antigens recognized by the expanded peripheral T cells, that is their antigen specificity, were not determined.

The sample here was CD4+ or CD8+ T cells sorted from blood, taken in a trial of the OX40 agonist ivuxolimab. This rearrangement joins TRBV27 to TRBJ1-1; weak D call: TRBD1 (6 bases). This receptor was identified in an adult with an advanced solid tumor such as melanoma, head and neck, liver or kidney cancer. CDR3 region: CASTSPRGHEAFF. The CDR3 DNA reads TGTGCCAGCACCTCGCCACGGGGACATGAAGCTTTCTTT.